This TCR beta chain originates from a study of T cell responses to AZD1222 COVID-19 vaccine. Findings and caveats of the study: Clonal diversity was possibly underestimated, and white British individuals and females predominated among donors.

Assay: immunoSEQ multiplex PCR; the TCRdb copy retains only in-frame clones and omits some. Among more than 110,000 clones, approximately 91% were seen once, and the ten largest hold 4.7%. A remark on this clone: Its antigen is currently unknown.

The source of this sequence is an adult in good health. This material consisted of peripheral blood, taken on day 0 of AZD1222 vaccination.

CDR3 sequence: CASSDLLSGSGEAFF. CDR3 DNA sequence: TGTGCCAGCAGTGATCTCTTATCCGGGTCGGGGGAAGCTTTCTTT. The chain couples TRBV6-1 to TRBJ1-1, with D hard to call. The CDR3 is 15 amino acids. Germline values: CDR1 MNHNS, CDR2 SASEGT. The V end lost 3 bases, the J end lost 8 bases, and 19 bases lay between the germline ends.